This T cell receptor (beta chain) was profiled in a study of shared clonotypes between healthy human individuals. This CDR3 is built from 16 residues. V trimming: 5 bases; J trimming: 4 bases; junction bases outside the gene matches: 9. Germline V lookup: CDR1 SGHVS, CDR2 FQNEAQ. Donors comprised only Caucasian adults living in Nashville, Tennessee. Here immunoSEQ multiplex PCR was the method, and the copy in TCRdb shows in-frame clones only, minus some. The table records some 680,000 clones, around three quarters of them present only once. Material for sequencing was memory CD4+ T cells sorted from blood. Indicated subset: CD45RA-negative fraction. This sequence was found in a woman in her twenties or thirties in good health. The chain is built from TRBV7-8 and TRBJ2-1, with 9 positions matching TRBD2. CDR3 in DNA: TGTGCCAGCAGCCCGTATAGGCTAGCGGGATACAATGAGCAGTTCTTC. This translates into CASSPYRLAGYNEQFF.